One sample yielded the 26 T cell receptor beta chains listed below, sequenced in a study of blood T cell repertoires in COVID-19. Repertoires were generated with immunoSEQ multiplex PCR, while TCRdb's copy carries only in-frame clones and drops some. The sample contains 300,000 to 400,000 clones, around 88% of which appear only once. Material for sequencing was peripheral blood. These receptors originate from a woman aged 55-69 years with COVID-19, enrolled during active disease.

The chain combines TRBV24-1 with TRBJ2-7; TRBD1 matches 8 bases. The trim removed 7 bases at V and 3 bases at J, leaving 1 base unmatched. CDR1 and CDR2 (germline): KGHDR, SFDVKD. The CDR3 has 12 residues. The CDR3 protein is CATRGQDYEQYF. The CDR3 DNA reads as TGTGCCACCAGGGGACAGGACTACGAGCAGTACTTC.

This chain joins TRBV2 and TRBJ2-7; TRBD1 might be the D (5 bases). The V gene lost 10 bases and the J gene lost 3 bases, with 16 bases spanning the gap. The length of the CDR3 is 13 residues. Germline lookup yields CDR1 SNHLY and CDR2 FYNNEI. The CDR3 loop reads CATSDTRIYEQYF. The CDR3 region has the DNA TGTGCCACCTCGGACACCCGTATCTACGAGCAGTACTTC. The full variable domain, with the rest looked up from reference TRBV2 and TRBJ2-7, is EPEVTQTPSHQVTQMGQEVILRCVPISNHLYFYWYRQILGQKVEFLVSFYNNEISEKSEIFDDQFSVERPDGSNFTLKIRSTKLEDSAMYFCATSDTRIYEQYFGPGTRLTVT.

The CDR3 DNA is TGCGCCAGCAGCCAAAAGAGGCAGGGTCCCGTCACCTTC. It codes for CASSQKRQGPVTF. V usage is TRBV4-3 and J usage is TRBJ1-2, with D perhaps TRBD1 (5 bases). The CDR3 sequence is 13 residues long. V was clipped by 2 bases and J by 13 bases, with 17 bases between them. CDR1 and CDR2 (germline): LGHNA, YSLEER.

The chain employs TRBV2 and TRBJ2-7, with 12 bases fitting TRBD1. This CDR3 has 14 residues. The germline CDR1 and CDR2 sequences are SNHLY and FYNNEI. V trimming: 6 bases; J trimming: 2 bases; junction bases outside the gene matches: 2. The CDR3 DNA follows: TGTGCCAGCAGAGGGGACAGGGGGCCCTACGAGCAGTACTTC. This codes for CASRGDRGPYEQYF.

This clone showed up just a few times. The V and J genes are TRBV7-2 and TRBJ2-3; 8 nucleotides align to TRBD2. This CDR3 contains 15 residues. The J segment lost 4 bases and the V segment lost 4 bases, leaving 7 bases of the junction unmatched. Per the germline V gene, CDR1 is SGHTA and CDR2 is FQGNSA. CDR3 in DNA: TGTGCCAGCAGCTCCCGGGGGGGGAAGGCAGATACGCAGTATTTT. Protein: CASSSRGGKADTQYF.

This chain uses TRBV9 with TRBJ2-1, with 11 bases fitting TRBD1. There are 16 residues in the CDR3. CDR1 SGDLS and CDR2 YYNGEE come from the germline V gene. Trimming took 0 bases from V and 10 from J; bases not matched to a gene: 9. The CDR3 region has the DNA TGTGCCAGCAGCGTAGGACCGGACAGGGGGCTGTACGAGCAGTTCTTC. Protein: CASSVGPDRGLYEQFF.

The V call is TRBV18, the J call TRBJ2-1; 10 bases line up with TRBD2. Germline V lookup: CDR1 KGHSH, CDR2 LQKENI. The length of the CDR3 is 16 residues. With 3 bases clipped from V and 6 bases from J, the junction kept 8 bases outside the gene matches. CDR3 amino acids: CASSPGLAGVGNEQFF. The CDR3 DNA reads as TGTGCCAGCTCACCCGGTCTAGCGGGGGTGGGCAATGAGCAGTTCTTC.

This chain connects TRBV10-3 to TRBJ2-5; 10 nucleotides agree with TRBD2. Germline V gives CDR1 ENHRY, CDR2 SYGVKD. The trim removed 2 bases at V and 0 bases at J, leaving 15 bases unmatched. This CDR3 region has 20 residues. CDR3 sequence: CAISEPKGLAGVTYQETQYF. The CDR3 DNA follows: TGTGCCATCAGTGAGCCGAAAGGCCTAGCGGGGGTGACGTACCAAGAGACCCAGTACTTC.

The rearrangement uses TRBV9 and TRBJ1-2, with 8 bases identical to TRBD1. Per the germline V gene, CDR1 is SGDLS and CDR2 is YYNGEE. The J segment lost 4 bases and the V segment lost 3 bases, leaving 5 bases of the junction unmatched. This CDR3 has 14 amino acids. The CDR3 DNA is TGTGCCAGCAGCGACAGGGACAGGATCTATGGCTACACCTTC. It encodes CASSDRDRIYGYTF.

The chain couples TRBV7-3 to TRBJ2-1; 11 positions agree with TRBD2. Losses at the gene ends were 6 bases for V and 4 bases for J; bases not matched to a gene: 5. This CDR3 has 15 amino acids. Germline loops: CDR1 SGHTA, CDR2 FQGTGA. CDR3 protein: CASRSTSGEYNEQFF. In DNA, the CDR3 is TGTGCCAGCAGGTCGACTAGCGGGGAATACAATGAGCAGTTCTTC.

This clone was observed once. The J gene is TRBJ1-4, the V gene TRBV19, with D possibly being TRBD1 (5 bases). V was trimmed by 0 bases and J by 3 bases, leaving 14 bases between them. CDR1 LNHDA and CDR2 SQIVND come from the germline V gene (reference sequence). This CDR3 spans 17 amino acids. The CDR3 coding sequence is TGTGCCAGTAGTATAGATCACTACCACAGGCCTAATGAAAAACTGTTTTTT. The encoded protein is CASSIDHYHRPNEKLFF.

At least ten counts were recorded for this clone. This chain links TRBV6-5 with TRBJ2-5; the match to TRBD2 covers 7 bases. V shed 7 bases, J shed 9 bases, and the junction held 8 bases outside the gene matches. Germline values: CDR1 MNHEY, CDR2 SVGAGI. The CDR3 is 12 amino acids. Written as DNA, the CDR3 is TGTGCCAGCACGGGAGGATTGGGGGCCCAGTACTTC. It yields the protein CASTGGLGAQYF.

CDR3: CASSLTGITYGYTF. CDR3 nucleotide sequence: TGTGCCAGCAGCTTGACCGGGATCACATATGGCTACACCTTC. The genes are TRBV5-4 and TRBJ1-2; D unclear. This CDR3 region has 14 residues. Germline CDR1 and CDR2: SGHNT and YYREEE (reference sequence). V lost 1 base and J lost 5, with 12 bases in between. Complete variable domain (other parts from reference TRBV5-4 and TRBJ1-2): ETGVTQSPTHLIKTRGQQVTLRCSSQSGHNTVSWYQQALGQGPQFIFQYYREEENGRGNFPPRFSGLQFPNYSSELNVNALELDDSALYLCASSLTGITYGYTFGSGTRLTVV.

The chain is built from TRBV18 and TRBJ2-1, with 12 positions matching TRBD2. This CDR3 comprises 18 residues. The germline V gene encodes CDR1 KGHSH and CDR2 LQKENI. Trimming took 3 bases from V and 1 from J; bases not matched to a gene: 7. The CDR3 DNA reads as TGTGCCAGCTCACCTCGGACTAGCGGGGTCCTATCCTACAATGAGCAGTTCTTC. Its translation is CASSPRTSGVLSYNEQFF.

The genes are TRBV20-1 and TRBJ2-5; 7 nucleotides agree with TRBD1. The CDR3 has 14 residues. In germline, CDR1 is DFQATT, CDR2 SNEGSKA (reference sequence). J lost 4 bases, V lost 3 bases, and 8 bases had no gene match. The chain's CDR3 is CSASTPGGLETQYF. As DNA, the CDR3 is TGCAGTGCTAGTACTCCAGGGGGTCTAGAGACCCAGTACTTC.

The V call is TRBV18, the J call TRBJ2-5; tentative D call: TRBD1 (5 bases). V was pared by 6 bases and J by 2 bases, with 16 bases between. Germline V CDR1 and CDR2: KGHSH, LQKENI. The CDR3 covers 15 residues. The CDR3 nucleotides read TGTGCCAGCTCGCCTAACTCAGGGAAACAAGAGACCCAGTACTTC. Translation: CASSPNSGKQETQYF.

The table lists this clone with a few counts. The chain couples TRBV18 to TRBJ1-6; D remains ambiguous. CDR3 length: 16 residues. The germline gives CDR1 KGHSH, CDR2 LQKENI. V was clipped by 4 bases and J by 0 bases, with 10 bases between them. CDR3 region: CASSLTGSSYNSPLHF. CDR3 in DNA: TGTGCCAGCTCACTAACGGGGAGCTCCTATAATTCACCCCTCCACTTT.

The chain employs TRBV7-2 and TRBJ2-3; TRBD2 matches at 8 bases. The CDR3 length is 17 residues. The ends lost 8 bases at V and 1 base at J; junction bases unmatched: 14. The germline CDR1 and CDR2 sequences are SGHTA and FQGNSA. The CDR3 is CASWLTSTGGGTDTQYF. The CDR3 DNA reads as TGTGCCAGCTGGCTTACGAGTACCGGGGGGGGCACAGATACGCAGTATTTT.

This clone was picked up a small number of times. The chain uses TRBV2 and TRBJ2-2, with 9 nucleotides matching TRBD1. Germline V gene sequence: CDR1 SNHLY, CDR2 FYNNEI. The V and J ends lost 7 bases and 5 bases, in that order; junction bases with no gene match: 5. The CDR3 extends over 14 amino acids. CDR3 DNA: TGTGCCAGCAAGGGACAGGGAGGGACCGGGGAGCTGTTTTTT. It encodes CASKGQGGTGELFF.

The chain recombines TRBV4-1 with TRBJ1-5; TRBD1 might be the D (6 bases). The CDR3 loop spans 17 amino acids. CDR1 and CDR2 from the germline V gene are MGHRA and YSYEKL. The V and J ends lost 1 base and 5 bases respectively, with 18 bases between them. The CDR3 reads CASSQGTGQGRYQPQHF. CDR3 coding DNA: TGCGCCAGCAGCCAAGGGACGGGGCAGGGGCGATATCAGCCCCAGCATTTT.

This chain connects TRBV11-3 to TRBJ2-5; possible D gene TRBD2, 5 bases. Germline lookup yields CDR1 SGHNT and CDR2 YENEEA. Trimming cost V 6 bases and J 2 bases, with 22 bases left between them. The CDR3 has 17 residues. Here the CDR3 DNA reads TGTGCCAGCAGAACCGGGCTTATCCTAGGAGGACAAGAGACCCAGTACTTC. Its translation is CASRTGLILGGQETQYF.

The chain employs TRBV12-5 and TRBJ1-3, with no clear D. Germline V gene data show CDR1 as LGHNT and CDR2 as FRNRAP. V was clipped by 6 bases and J by 0 bases, with 6 bases between them. The CDR3 is 13 amino acids. The CDR3 is CASGLYSGNTIYF. The CDR3 DNA is TGTGCTAGTGGCCTGTACTCTGGAAACACCATATATTTT.

This chain links TRBV6-2 or TRBV6-3 with TRBJ1-3, with D unclear. This CDR3 has 14 residues. Germline CDR1 reads MNHEY; CDR2 reads SVGEGT. Trimming took off 1 base at V and 1 base at J, with 5 bases between the two ends. For the CDR3, the DNA is TGTGCCAGCAGTTACTGGGCGTCTGGAAACACCATATATTTT. Translated: CASSYWASGNTIYF.

The genes are TRBV4-2 and TRBJ1-2, with TRBD1 identical over 7 bases. This CDR3 is 15 amino acids long. Germline V gene sequence: CDR1 LGHNA, CDR2 YNFKEQ. V gave up 0 bases and J gave up 7 bases; unmatched junction bases: 8. The CDR3 protein is CASSQETGRGSGYTF. CDR3 DNA sequence: TGTGCCAGCAGCCAAGAAACTGGCAGGGGGTCTGGCTACACCTTC.

The chain is built from TRBV6-2 or TRBV6-3 and TRBJ1-2; 7 bases match TRBD1. The CDR3 is made up of 16 amino acids. Trimming removed 2 bases from V and 4 bases from J; junction bases left unmatched: 10. Looked up from germline, CDR1 is MNHEY and CDR2 is SVGEGT. DNA for the CDR3: TGTGCCAGCAGTTACGGGGGAACAGGGGTTCGCTATGGCTACACCTTC. It encodes CASSYGGTGVRYGYTF.

The rearrangement links TRBV7-2 to TRBJ2-1; 7 nucleotides agree with TRBD2. Unmatched junction bases numbered 11, after V lost 6 bases and J lost 9 bases. Germline CDR1 reads SGHTA; CDR2 reads FQGNSA. The CDR3 extends over 14 amino acids. CDR3 protein: CASSTMGGDGEQFF. The CDR3 DNA reads TGTGCCAGCAGTACGATGGGGGGGGATGGTGAGCAGTTCTTC. Combining the CDR3 with reference TRBV7-2 and TRBJ2-1 gives the whole variable domain GAGVSQSPSNKVTEKGKDVELRCDPISGHTALYWYRQSLGQGLEFLIYFQGNSAPDKSGLPSDRFSAERTGGSVSTLTIQRTQQEDSAVYLCASSTMGGDGEQFFGPGTRLTVL.